These T cell receptor beta chains were read from a single sample in a study of identical twins. In TCRdb, the 5' RACE reads were re-called with MiXCR into one record per CDR3 protein. The sample includes approximately 220,000 distinct CDR3 sequences, around 10% seen only once; the top ten take about 5.5%. The material sequenced was memory (CD45RO+) T cells sorted from blood. These TCRs come from a young woman in good health. CDR3s include the opening cysteine and the closing phenylalanine or tryptophan. D genes are given only for firm matches. Not all rows give a size; the values are once, few, many and, for expanded clones, a class.

j_gene | d_gene | abundance | v_gene | CDR3aa | CDR3nt
TRBJ1-5 | . | few | TRBV4-3 | CASSKGVGQPQHF | TGCGCCAGCAGCAAAGGCGTGGGTCAGCCCCAGCATTTT
TRBJ2-1 | . | . | TRBV10-3 | CAISPREQKGEQFF | TGTGCCATCAGTCCACGGGAACAGAAAGGGGAGCAGTTCTTC
TRBJ2-3 | . | few | TRBV20-1 | CSVPLTHPTDTQYF | TGCAGTGTTCCACTAACCCATCCCACAGATACGCAGTATTTT
TRBJ1-2 | TRBD1 | . | TRBV12-3/TRBV12-4 | CASSLGQRYGYTF | TGTGCCAGCAGTCTGGGACAGAGATATGGCTACACCTTC
TRBJ2-3 | . | few | TRBV24-1 | CATSDLRVDTQYF | TGTGCCACCAGTGATTTGCGGGTAGATACGCAGTATTTT
TRBJ2-7 | TRBD1 | many | TRBV7-2 | CASSPGGQGASYEQYF | TGTGCCAGCAGCCCGGGGGGACAGGGGGCCTCCTACGAGCAGTACTTC
TRBJ2-1 | . | many | TRBV6-6 | CASSYGDYNEQFF | TGTGCCAGCAGTTACGGAGACTACAATGAGCAGTTCTTC
TRBJ2-1 | . | many | TRBV12-3/TRBV12-4 | CASSFEFLGNEQFF | TGTGCCAGCAGTTTCGAGTTTCTCGGGAATGAGCAGTTCTTC
TRBJ1-2 | . | many | TRBV5-1 | CASSSDGNGYTF | TGCGCCAGCAGCTCGGACGGAAATGGCTACACCTTC
TRBJ2-2 | TRBD2 | medium-sized | TRBV5-1 | CASSWVGTSDTGELFF | TGCGCCAGCAGCTGGGTCGGGACTAGCGACACCGGGGAGCTGTTTTTT
TRBJ2-3 | . | few | TRBV3-1 | CASTAYGGGTDTQYF | TGTGCCAGCACGGCTTACGGGGGAGGCACAGATACGCAGTATTTT
TRBJ1-1 | . | few | TRBV16 | CASSQSLHGTEAFF | TGTGCCAGCAGCCAATCCCTGCACGGCACTGAAGCTTTCTTT
TRBJ1-2 | . | . | TRBV20-1 | CSPLGYGYTF | TGCAGTCCTCTTGGGTATGGCTACACCTTC
TRBJ2-3 | . | . | TRBV11-2 | CASYTTGNTDTQYF | TGTGCCAGCTATACTACGGGGAACACAGATACGCAGTATTTT
TRBJ1-5 | . | . | TRBV10-2 | CASNEGRGNQPQHF | TGCGCCAGCAACGAAGGCAGGGGAAATCAGCCCCAGCATTTT
TRBJ1-2 | . | many | TRBV12-3/TRBV12-4 | CASTTSGTNPYGYTF | TGTGCCAGCACAACTTCCGGGACAAACCCCTATGGCTACACCTTC
TRBJ1-4 | TRBD1 | many | TRBV12-3/TRBV12-4 | CASRSGTGGEKLFF | TGTGCCAGCAGGTCCGGGACAGGGGGGGAAAAACTGTTTTTT
TRBJ2-7 | TRBD1 | . | TRBV13 | CASRHRDRGYEQYF | TGTGCCAGCAGACACCGGGACAGGGGTTACGAGCAGTACTTC
TRBJ2-5 | . | few | TRBV2 | CASSEAQAGGGPSQETQYF | TGTGCCAGCAGTGAAGCGCAGGCGGGCGGTGGTCCCTCCCAAGAGACCCAGTACTTC
TRBJ2-7 | TRBD2 | . | TRBV9 | CASSFRAGTSGRVGLHEQYF | TGTGCCAGCAGCTTCCGGGCGGGGACTAGCGGGAGAGTGGGCCTCCACGAGCAGTACTTC
TRBJ2-3 | . | few | TRBV4-2 | CASSQDLFAVPDTQYF | TGTGCCAGCAGCCAGGACTTATTTGCCGTACCGGATACGCAGTATTTT
TRBJ2-5 | . | many | TRBV5-1 | CATTETPLGETQYF | TGCGCCACCACGGAGACACCCCTGGGAGAGACCCAGTACTTC
TRBJ2-5 | TRBD1 | many | TRBV29-1 | CSVVLRTGAQYF | TGCAGCGTTGTTCTCAGGACAGGGGCCCAGTACTTC
TRBJ2-2 | . | few | TRBV20-1 | CSATAKERSTGELFF | TGCAGTGCTACGGCCAAGGAAAGGTCCACCGGGGAGCTGTTTTTT
TRBJ2-2 | . | few | TRBV10-3 | CAISELGSKASGELFF | TGTGCCATCAGTGAGCTTGGTAGCAAAGCCTCCGGGGAGCTGTTTTTT
TRBJ1-1 | . | many | TRBV6-4 | CASSGEANTEAFF | TGTGCCAGCAGCGGGGAGGCCAACACTGAAGCTTTCTTT
TRBJ2-5 | . | . | TRBV7-7 | CASSSNGPRGGETQYF | TGTGCTAGCAGTTCCAACGGGCCACGCGGCGGAGAGACCCAGTACTTC
TRBJ2-2 | TRBD2 | few | TRBV3-1 | CASSQLREAGELFF | TGTGCCAGCAGCCAACTTCGGGAGGCCGGGGAGCTGTTTTTT
TRBJ2-3 | . | . | TRBV20-1 | CSARDLDTQYF | TGCAGTGCTAGAGATTTAGATACGCAGTATTTT
TRBJ2-5 | TRBD2 | few | TRBV6-5 | CASSYSTRGRKETQYF | TGTGCCAGCAGTTACTCGACTCGCGGGAGAAAAGAGACCCAGTACTTC
TRBJ1-1 | . | . | TRBV5-5 | CASSYQGRERAFF | TGTGCCAGCAGCTATCAGGGGCGGGAGAGAGCTTTCTTT
TRBJ2-3 | . | many | TRBV2 | CASKMPGISTDTQYF | TGTGCCAGCAAGATGCCGGGAATAAGCACAGATACGCAGTATTTT
TRBJ2-7 | TRBD1 | many | TRBV15 | CATSKTGGSYEQYF | TGTGCCACCAGCAAGACAGGGGGCTCCTACGAGCAGTACTTC
TRBJ1-4 | TRBD1 | . | TRBV7-2 | CASSLGQARGEKLFF | TGTGCCAGCAGCCTAGGACAGGCGCGGGGTGAAAAACTGTTTTTT
TRBJ2-2 | TRBD2 | many | TRBV7-4 | CAEELARTTGELFF | TGTGCTGAGGAACTAGCGAGAACCACCGGGGAGCTGTTTTTT
TRBJ2-3 | . | . | TRBV11-2 | CASSGRLGRGTDTQYF | TGTGCCAGCAGCGGCCGACTAGGTCGGGGGACAGATACGCAGTATTTT
TRBJ2-1 | TRBD2 | . | TRBV11-2 | CASSFAGGLYNEQFF | TGTGCCAGCAGCTTTGCGGGAGGGTTATACAATGAGCAGTTCTTC
TRBJ2-5 | TRBD2 | few | TRBV5-1 | CASSLKLAGLETQYF | TGCGCCAGCAGCTTGAAACTAGCGGGGTTGGAGACCCAGTACTTC
TRBJ2-2 | . | many | TRBV7-2 | CASSFGRITGELFF | TGTGCCAGCAGCTTCGGGCGGATCACCGGGGAGCTGTTTTTT
TRBJ2-3 | TRBD2 | . | TRBV27 | CASSWGGDTQYF | TGTGCCAGCAGCTGGGGGGGGGATACGCAGTATTTT
TRBJ1-1 | . | . | TRBV6-6 | CASSYSGAEAFF | TGTGCCAGCAGTTACTCAGGGGCTGAAGCTTTCTTT
TRBJ1-4 | . | . | TRBV5-6 | CASSLFTTNEKLFF | TGTGCCAGCAGCTTGTTTACAACTAATGAAAAACTGTTTTTT
TRBJ1-2 | . | . | TRBV9 | CASSVDGEHYGYTF | TGTGCCAGCAGCGTAGATGGGGAACACTATGGCTACACCTTC
TRBJ1-2 | . | . | TRBV12-3/TRBV12-4 | CASTLRPGESTF | TGTGCCAGCACCTTAAGGCCAGGGGAATCCACCTTC
TRBJ1-5 | TRBD1 | few | TRBV20-1 | CSARGGTVGQPQHF | TGCAGTGCTAGAGGAGGGACAGTAGGCCAGCCCCAGCATTTT
TRBJ2-3 | . | many | TRBV7-3 | CASSLNGETDTQYF | TGTGCCAGCAGCTTAAACGGGGAAACAGATACGCAGTATTTT
TRBJ1-2 | . | once | TRBV6-1 | CASREYPREGGYTF | TGTGCCAGCAGAGAATACCCCAGGGAGGGTGGCTACACCTTC
TRBJ1-2 | . | . | TRBV20-1 | CSARDQGLRRYGYTF | TGCAGTGCTAGAGATCAGGGACTGAGGCGCTATGGCTACACCTTC
TRBJ1-1 | . | . | TRBV5-1 | CASSSDTYHTEAFF | TGCGCCAGCAGCTCGGACACGTATCACACTGAAGCTTTCTTT
TRBJ2-1 | TRBD2 | few | TRBV18 | CASSLGGSNDEQFF | TGTGCCAGCTCACTGGGCGGGAGCAACGATGAGCAGTTCTTC
TRBJ2-1 | TRBD1 | . | TRBV27 | CASSSTGLYNEQFF | TGTGCCAGCAGTTCGACAGGGTTGTACAATGAGCAGTTCTTC
TRBJ2-2 | . | few | TRBV11-3 | CATRQNTGELFF | TGTGCCACTCGGCAGAACACCGGGGAGCTGTTTTTT
TRBJ2-6 | . | . | TRBV20-1 | CSASSRVFTGSGANVLTF | TGCAGTGCTAGTAGCCGGGTTTTCACCGGCTCTGGGGCCAACGTCCTGACTTTC
TRBJ2-7 | TRBD2 | few | TRBV7-2 | CASGLPGTRGLEQYF | TGTGCCAGCGGACTTCCCGGGACTAGGGGTCTCGAGCAGTACTTC
TRBJ1-1 | . | many | TRBV18 | CASSPDLNTEAFF | TGTGCCAGCTCACCGGACCTGAACACTGAAGCTTTCTTT
TRBJ2-1 | . | many | TRBV20-1 | CSASSLSYNEQFF | TGCAGTGCTAGTTCACTGTCCTACAATGAGCAGTTCTTC
TRBJ1-1 | TRBD1 | . | TRBV10-1 | CANKTGGMNTEAFF | TGCGCCAACAAGACAGGGGGTATGAACACTGAAGCTTTCTTT
TRBJ1-1 | . | few | TRBV7-9 | CASSPQKGMNTEAFF | TGTGCCAGCAGCCCCCAGAAAGGGATGAACACTGAAGCTTTCTTT
TRBJ2-1 | . | . | TRBV5-1 | CASNGGTVSYNEQFF | TGCGCCAGCAACGGGGGGACAGTCTCCTACAATGAGCAGTTCTTC
TRBJ1-1 | . | . | TRBV5-1 | CASSLDWEWRKNTEAFF | TGCGCCAGCAGCTTGGATTGGGAGTGGAGGAAAAACACTGAAGCTTTCTTT